This T cell receptor beta chain was captured by sequencing in a study of CD8+ T cells in alopecia areata (dated 2018 in TCRdb). Turning to the overall study: The treated patients took part in an open-label pilot trial in which moderate-to-severe alopecia areata was treated with oral tofacitinib at 5 to 10 mg twice daily. Tofacitinib was administered for 6 to 18 months, and 6 months of follow-up off drug were then conducted to assess delayed response and recurrence. For the treated patients, the SALT score, which quantifies what percentage of scalp surface area is affected, served as the measure of disease severity. High-throughput TCRbeta sequencing was used to examine T cell clonal expansion in alopecia areata in both the C3H/HeJ mouse model and human patients. Human TCRbeta sequencing covered scalp tissue and sorted CD4+ and CD8+ peripheral blood T cells from patchy and totalis/universalis alopecia areata patients and healthy controls. Patients on tofacitinib were biopsied at baseline and after 4 and 24 weeks of treatment, and several of the patients also had a later scalp biopsy. Scalp clonality was compared across normal scalp (n=4), patchy alopecia areata scalp (n=8), and alopecia totalis/universalis scalp (n=8). RNA was extracted with the PAXgene miRNA kit for fixed scalp, the miRNeasy kit for PBMCs, and the RNeasy kit for mouse skin. Amplification of TCRbeta CDR3 regions was done by immunoSEQ multiplex PCR using 35 Vbeta forward primers and 13 Jbeta reverse primers.

Overall study outcomes, separate from this receptor: With tofacitinib, both scalp clonality and the number of expanded CD8+ clones among the top 100 scalp clones went down significantly. Unlike mouse skin, where gammadelta T cells dominate, normal human skin contains resident alphabeta T cells that get sequenced too, which complicates analysis of the scalp TCR repertoire. Because the treated cohort was small and had just a single nonresponder, larger studies are needed to establish links between baseline CD8+ expansion and response. During tofacitinib treatment, many expanded lesional clones remained in scalp and blood, and this persistence may partly explain relapse after treatment is stopped. Shared TCR sequences between patients were less evident than in mice, which may be partly attributable to HLA diversity in the patient population. Higher clonality and more expanded CD8+ clones were observed in lesional scalp than in normal scalp, particularly in alopecia totalis/universalis, a finding suggestive of antigenic drive.

Per the germline V gene (reference sequence), SGHKS is the CDR1 and YYEKEE is the CDR2. Taken from cysteine to phenylalanine, the CDR3 has 14 residues. The retained sequence is limited to the CDR3, 42 bases, with the frame set at the first base. Trimming accounts for 0 bases at V and 3 bases at J, while the number of junction bases matched to no gene is 1. According to the study, the label for this sample's time point signals: more than three weeks on oral tofacitinib. Reading the label with the study, this specimen's treatment or condition is: oral pan-JAK inhibitor, 5-10 mg twice daily. Lesional scalp punch biopsies and peripheral blood were collected from alopecia areata patients. PBMCs were isolated by density centrifugation and stained for CD3, CD4 and CD8, after which CD4+ and CD8+ T cells were sorted on a FACSAria. As regards this clone: Its specific antigen is unknown. No quality values exist for individual bases; no much larger clone is one base distant.

Library method: the immunoSEQ multiplex PCR assay. For TCR sequencing, RNA was extracted from every sample and reverse transcribed into cDNA to serve as template. SuperScript III was used for first-strand cDNA synthesis, primed with a 2:1 mix of oligo-dT and random hexamers. A synthetic immune receptor repertoire was used to measure amplification bias, and any remaining bias was corrected computationally. The authors' pipeline ran thus. After raw reads were preprocessed to remove errors, the CDR3 was defined following IMGT conventions as running from the conserved cysteine to phenylalanine. Clonality was computed by normalizing Shannon entropy by log2 of the number of productive unique TCRs and subtracting the result from 1. Whether scalp clones were CD4 or CD8 was inferred by matching scalp TCRbeta sequences against CD4 and CD8 repertoires sorted from blood. The immuneACCESS repertoire file appears here via TCRdb, limited to in-frame rearrangements. These files lack a portion of the clones; in checked studies, under half of the deficit traces to unresolved V genes, and the cause of the others is not known. The V and J calls and clone size were taken over from that table, and D and trimming were inferred from the DNA. The sample yields 120,000 to 150,000 clones; roughly four fifths were counted once. 25% of the sample lies in the top ten.

The sequence was obtained from a human donor with alopecia areata. This chain joins TRBV5-5 to TRBJ1-2, and 8 junction bases match TRBD1. The source material was CD8+ T cells sorted from blood, sampled at week 4, from a patient treated with tofacitinib. The CDR3 sequence is CASSLGTGHYGYTF. The bases read TGTGCCAGCAGCTTGGGGACAGGGCACTATGGCTACACCTTC.